The clone carrying this T cell receptor (beta chain) was recorded many times. Its antigen is unknown. The sample is drawn from a study of tumor-infiltrating lymphocytes in primary liver carcinoma. Notes on the study in general: Tumor-blood pairs (like tumor-adjacent pairs) overlapped less than tumor region pairs did. Just about 7.5-24% of leading clones were found in every one of five regions.

Both RNA and DNA were isolated together from approximately 20-30 mg of bulk tissue that had not been sorted. Five separate regions of each tumor underwent sampling. V lost 1 base, J lost 0 bases, and 1 base stayed unmatched. The germline CDR1 and CDR2 sequences are LGHNA and YNFKEQ. The CDR3 consists of 16 residues. From approximately 490 ng total RNA, TCR beta cDNA was generated with a primer in the constant region. For TCR beta, libraries were produced by three nested multiplex PCR rounds using slightly modified ARM-PCR. The study ran its first two PCR rounds for roughly 11 cycles each, using TRBV1-TRBV30 forward primers and a C-beta reverse primer. TCRdb independently ran MiXCR on the multiplex PCR reads; one entry per CDR3 protein. The sample has about 100,000 distinct CDR3 sequences, about 62% seen once; the top ten hold around 12%.

The specimen was liver tumor tissue from sampling region 2. The sample's subset: tumor region T2, inferior pole. The TCR was taken from a woman in her sixties or seventies with primary liver carcinoma and hepatitis B virus infection. The chain has TRBV4-2 and TRBJ1-2; 11 bases match TRBD1. DNA for the CDR3: TGTGCCAGCAGCCAAGGGGACAGGGGGACTAACTATGGCTACACCTTC. Residues: CASSQGDRGTNYGYTF.